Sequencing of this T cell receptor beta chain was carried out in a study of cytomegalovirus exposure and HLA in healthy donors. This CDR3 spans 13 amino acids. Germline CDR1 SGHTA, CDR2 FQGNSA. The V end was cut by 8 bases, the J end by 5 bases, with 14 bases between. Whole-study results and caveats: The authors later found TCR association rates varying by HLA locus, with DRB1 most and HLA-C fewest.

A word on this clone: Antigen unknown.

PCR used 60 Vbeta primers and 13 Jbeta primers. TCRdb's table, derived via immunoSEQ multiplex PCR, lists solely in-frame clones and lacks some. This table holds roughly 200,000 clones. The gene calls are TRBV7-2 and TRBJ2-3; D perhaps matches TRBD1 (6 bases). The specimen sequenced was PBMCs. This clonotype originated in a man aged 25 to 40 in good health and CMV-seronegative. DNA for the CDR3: TGTGCCAGCTGCCAGGGGTTAGAAGATACGCAGTATTTT. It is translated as CASCQGLEDTQYF.